In its sample, the clone carrying this T cell receptor beta chain was seen a few times. This sample is drawn from a study of patients and donors after allogeneic stem cell transplantation. The V end lost 4 bases, the J end lost 5 bases, and 19 bases lay between the germline ends. The V gene's germline CDR1 is SGHRS and CDR2 YFSETQ. The CDR3 sequence is 16 residues long. A single record per CDR3 protein comes from TCRdb applying MiXCR to the RT-PCR reads. The sample lists approximately 410,000 distinct CDR3 sequences, under 20% occurring once. This chain links TRBV5-1 with TRBJ2-4; D perhaps matches TRBD1 (5 bases). The receptor's source is a human donor who was either an allogeneic HSCT recipient or a stem cell or donor lymphocyte infusion donor (not recorded which). It is not recorded whose cells these are; they may come from a transplant donor. The sequenced sample was blood, either unsorted or a sorted T cell fraction (not recorded which). In DNA, the CDR3 is TGCGCCAGCAGCCCCCGGACACCAAAGTTCCAAAACATTCAGTACTTC. Its protein product is CASSPRTPKFQNIQYF.